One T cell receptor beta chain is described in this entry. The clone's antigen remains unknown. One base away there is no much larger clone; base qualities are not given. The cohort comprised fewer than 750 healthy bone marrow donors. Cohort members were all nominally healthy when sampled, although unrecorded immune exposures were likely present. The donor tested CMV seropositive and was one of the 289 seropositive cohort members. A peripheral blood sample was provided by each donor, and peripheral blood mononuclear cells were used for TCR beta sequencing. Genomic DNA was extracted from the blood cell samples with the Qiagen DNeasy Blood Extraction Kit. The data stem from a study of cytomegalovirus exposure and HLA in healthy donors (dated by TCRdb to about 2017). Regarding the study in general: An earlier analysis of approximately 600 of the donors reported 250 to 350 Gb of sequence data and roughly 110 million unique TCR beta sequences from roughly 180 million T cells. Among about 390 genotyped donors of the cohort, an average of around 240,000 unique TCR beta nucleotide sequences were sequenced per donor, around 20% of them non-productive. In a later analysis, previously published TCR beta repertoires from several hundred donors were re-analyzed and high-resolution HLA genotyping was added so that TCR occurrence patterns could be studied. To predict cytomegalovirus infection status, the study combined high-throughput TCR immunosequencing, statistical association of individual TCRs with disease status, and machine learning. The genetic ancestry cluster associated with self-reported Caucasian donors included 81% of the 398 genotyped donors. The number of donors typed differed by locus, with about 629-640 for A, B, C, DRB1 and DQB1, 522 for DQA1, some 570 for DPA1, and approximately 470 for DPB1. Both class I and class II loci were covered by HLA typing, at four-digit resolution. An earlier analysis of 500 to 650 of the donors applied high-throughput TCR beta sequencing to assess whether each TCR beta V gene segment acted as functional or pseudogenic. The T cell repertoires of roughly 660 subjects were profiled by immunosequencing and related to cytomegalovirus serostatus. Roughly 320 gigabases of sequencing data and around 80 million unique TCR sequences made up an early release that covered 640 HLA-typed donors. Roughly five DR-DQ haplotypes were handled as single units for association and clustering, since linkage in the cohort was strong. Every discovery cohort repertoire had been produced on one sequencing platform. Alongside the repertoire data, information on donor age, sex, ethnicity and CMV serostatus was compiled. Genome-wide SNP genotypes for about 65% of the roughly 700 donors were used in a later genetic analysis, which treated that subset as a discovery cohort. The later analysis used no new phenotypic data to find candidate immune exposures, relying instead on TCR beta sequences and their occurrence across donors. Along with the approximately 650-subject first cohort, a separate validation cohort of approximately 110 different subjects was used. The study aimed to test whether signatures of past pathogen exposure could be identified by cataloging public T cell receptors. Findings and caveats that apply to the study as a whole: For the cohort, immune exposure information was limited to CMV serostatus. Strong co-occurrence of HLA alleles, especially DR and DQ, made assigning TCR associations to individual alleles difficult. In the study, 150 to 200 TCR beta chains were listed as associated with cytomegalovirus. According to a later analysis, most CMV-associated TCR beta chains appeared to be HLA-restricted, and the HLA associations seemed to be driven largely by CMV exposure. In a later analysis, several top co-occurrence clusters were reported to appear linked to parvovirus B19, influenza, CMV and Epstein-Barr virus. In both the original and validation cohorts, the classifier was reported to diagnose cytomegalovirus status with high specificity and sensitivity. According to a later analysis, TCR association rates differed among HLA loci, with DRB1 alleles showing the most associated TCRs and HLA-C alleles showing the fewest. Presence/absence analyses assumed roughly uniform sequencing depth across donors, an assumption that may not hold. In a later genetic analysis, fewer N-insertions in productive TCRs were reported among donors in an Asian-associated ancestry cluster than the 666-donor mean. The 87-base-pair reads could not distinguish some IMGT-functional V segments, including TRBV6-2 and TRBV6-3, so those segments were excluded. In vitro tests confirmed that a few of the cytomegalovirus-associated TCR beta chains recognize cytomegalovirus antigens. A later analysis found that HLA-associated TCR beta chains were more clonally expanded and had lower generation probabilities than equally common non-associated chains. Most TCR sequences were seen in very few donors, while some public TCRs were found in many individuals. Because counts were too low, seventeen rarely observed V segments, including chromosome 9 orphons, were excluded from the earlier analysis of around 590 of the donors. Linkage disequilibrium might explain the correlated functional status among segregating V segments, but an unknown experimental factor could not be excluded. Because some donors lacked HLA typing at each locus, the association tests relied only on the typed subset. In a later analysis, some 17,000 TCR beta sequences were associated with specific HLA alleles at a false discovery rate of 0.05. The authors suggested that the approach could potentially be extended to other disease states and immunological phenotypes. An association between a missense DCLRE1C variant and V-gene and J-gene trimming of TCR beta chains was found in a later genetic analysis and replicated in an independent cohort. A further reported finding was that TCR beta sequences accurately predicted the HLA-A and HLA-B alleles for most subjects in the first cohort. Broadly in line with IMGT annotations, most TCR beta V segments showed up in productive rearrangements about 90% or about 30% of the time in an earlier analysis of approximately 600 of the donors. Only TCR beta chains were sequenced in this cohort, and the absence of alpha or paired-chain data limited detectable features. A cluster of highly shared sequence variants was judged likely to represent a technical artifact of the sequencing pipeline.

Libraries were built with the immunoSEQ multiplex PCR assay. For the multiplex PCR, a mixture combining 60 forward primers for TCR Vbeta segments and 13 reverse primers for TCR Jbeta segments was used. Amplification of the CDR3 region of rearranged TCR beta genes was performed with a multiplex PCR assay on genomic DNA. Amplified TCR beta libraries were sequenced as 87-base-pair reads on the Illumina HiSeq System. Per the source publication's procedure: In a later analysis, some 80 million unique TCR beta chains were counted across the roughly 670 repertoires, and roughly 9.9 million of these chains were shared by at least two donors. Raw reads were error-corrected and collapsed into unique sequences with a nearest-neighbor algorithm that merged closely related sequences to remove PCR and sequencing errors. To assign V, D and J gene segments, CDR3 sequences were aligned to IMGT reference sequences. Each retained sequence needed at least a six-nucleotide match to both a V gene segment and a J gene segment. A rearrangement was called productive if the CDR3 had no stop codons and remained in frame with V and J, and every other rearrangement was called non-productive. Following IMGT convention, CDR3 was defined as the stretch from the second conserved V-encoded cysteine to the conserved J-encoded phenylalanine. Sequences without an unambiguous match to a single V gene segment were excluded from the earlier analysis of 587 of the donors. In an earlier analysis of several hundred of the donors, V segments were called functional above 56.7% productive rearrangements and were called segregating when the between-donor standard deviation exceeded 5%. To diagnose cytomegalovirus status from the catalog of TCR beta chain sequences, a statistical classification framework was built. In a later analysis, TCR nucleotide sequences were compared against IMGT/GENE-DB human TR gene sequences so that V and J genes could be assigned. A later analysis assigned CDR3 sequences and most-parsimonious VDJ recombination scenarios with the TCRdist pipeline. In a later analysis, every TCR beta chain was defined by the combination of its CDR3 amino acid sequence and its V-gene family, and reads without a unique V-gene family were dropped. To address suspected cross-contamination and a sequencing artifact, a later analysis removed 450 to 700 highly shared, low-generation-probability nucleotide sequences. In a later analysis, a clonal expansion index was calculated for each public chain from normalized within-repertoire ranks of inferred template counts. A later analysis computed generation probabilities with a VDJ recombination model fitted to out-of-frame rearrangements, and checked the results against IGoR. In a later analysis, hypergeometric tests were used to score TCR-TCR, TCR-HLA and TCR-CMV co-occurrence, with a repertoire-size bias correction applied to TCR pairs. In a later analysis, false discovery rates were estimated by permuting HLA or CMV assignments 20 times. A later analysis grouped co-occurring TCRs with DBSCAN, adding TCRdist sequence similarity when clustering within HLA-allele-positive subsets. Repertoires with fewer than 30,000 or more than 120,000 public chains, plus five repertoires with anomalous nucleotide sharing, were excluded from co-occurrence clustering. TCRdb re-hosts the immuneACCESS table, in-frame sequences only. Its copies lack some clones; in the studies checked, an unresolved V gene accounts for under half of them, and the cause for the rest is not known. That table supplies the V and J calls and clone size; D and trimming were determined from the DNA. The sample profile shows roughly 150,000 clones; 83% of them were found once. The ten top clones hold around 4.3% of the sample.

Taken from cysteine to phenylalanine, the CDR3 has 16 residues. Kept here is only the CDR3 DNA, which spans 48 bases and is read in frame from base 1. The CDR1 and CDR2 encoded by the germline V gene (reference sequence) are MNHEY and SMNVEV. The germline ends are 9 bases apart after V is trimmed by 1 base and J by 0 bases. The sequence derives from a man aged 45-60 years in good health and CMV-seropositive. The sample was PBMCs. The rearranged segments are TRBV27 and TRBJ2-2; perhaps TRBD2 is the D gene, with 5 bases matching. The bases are TGTGCCAGCAGTTTATGGCGGGCCTCGAACACCGGGGAGCTGTTTTTT. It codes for CASSLWRASNTGELFF.